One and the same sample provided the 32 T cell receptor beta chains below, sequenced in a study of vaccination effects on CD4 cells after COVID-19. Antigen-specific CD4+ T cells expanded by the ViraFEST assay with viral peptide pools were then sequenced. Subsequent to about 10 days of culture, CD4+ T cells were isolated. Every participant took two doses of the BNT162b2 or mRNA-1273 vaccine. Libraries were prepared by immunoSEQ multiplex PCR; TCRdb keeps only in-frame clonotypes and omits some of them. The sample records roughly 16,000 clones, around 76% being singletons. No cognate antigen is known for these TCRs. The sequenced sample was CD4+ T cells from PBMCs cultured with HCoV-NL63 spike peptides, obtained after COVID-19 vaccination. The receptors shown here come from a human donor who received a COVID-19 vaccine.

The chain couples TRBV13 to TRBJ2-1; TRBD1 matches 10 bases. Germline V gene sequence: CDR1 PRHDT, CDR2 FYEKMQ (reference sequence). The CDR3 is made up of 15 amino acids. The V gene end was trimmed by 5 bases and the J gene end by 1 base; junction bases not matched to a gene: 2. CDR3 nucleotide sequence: TGTGCCAGCAGCCGGACAGGGGGGTCCTACAATGAGCAGTTCTTC. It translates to CASSRTGGSYNEQFF.

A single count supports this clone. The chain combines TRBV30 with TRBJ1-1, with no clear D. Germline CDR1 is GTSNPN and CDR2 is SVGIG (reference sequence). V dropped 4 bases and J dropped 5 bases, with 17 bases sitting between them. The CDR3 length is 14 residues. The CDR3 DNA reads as TGTGCCTGGATTACGATGGAGGCGAGGACTGAAGCTTTCTTT. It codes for CAWITMEARTEAFF.

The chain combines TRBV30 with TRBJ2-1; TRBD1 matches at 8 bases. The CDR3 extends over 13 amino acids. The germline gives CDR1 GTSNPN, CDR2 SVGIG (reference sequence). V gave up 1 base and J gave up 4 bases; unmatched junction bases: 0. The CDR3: CAWSGTGYNEQFF. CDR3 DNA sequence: TGTGCCTGGAGTGGGACAGGGTACAATGAGCAGTTCTTC.

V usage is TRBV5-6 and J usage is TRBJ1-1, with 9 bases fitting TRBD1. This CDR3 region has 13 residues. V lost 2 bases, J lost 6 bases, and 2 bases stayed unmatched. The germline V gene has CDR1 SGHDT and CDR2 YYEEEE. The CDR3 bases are TGTGCCAGCAGCTTTACAGGGGGCTCTGAAGCTTTCTTT. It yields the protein CASSFTGGSEAFF.

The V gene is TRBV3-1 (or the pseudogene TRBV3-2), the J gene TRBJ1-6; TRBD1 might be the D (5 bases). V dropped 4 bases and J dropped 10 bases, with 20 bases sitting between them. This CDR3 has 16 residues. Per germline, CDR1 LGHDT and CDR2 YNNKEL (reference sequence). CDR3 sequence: CASSPTDRVGGSPLHF. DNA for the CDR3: TGTGCCAGCAGCCCGACCGACCGTGTTGGGGGGTCACCCCTCCACTTT.

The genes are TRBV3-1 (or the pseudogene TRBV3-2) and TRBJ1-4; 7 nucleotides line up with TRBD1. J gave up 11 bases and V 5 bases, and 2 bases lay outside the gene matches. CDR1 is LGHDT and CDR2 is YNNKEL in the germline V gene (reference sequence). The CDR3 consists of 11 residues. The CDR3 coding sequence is TGTGCCAGCAGCGAACAGGGGAAACTGTTTTTT. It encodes CASSEQGKLFF.

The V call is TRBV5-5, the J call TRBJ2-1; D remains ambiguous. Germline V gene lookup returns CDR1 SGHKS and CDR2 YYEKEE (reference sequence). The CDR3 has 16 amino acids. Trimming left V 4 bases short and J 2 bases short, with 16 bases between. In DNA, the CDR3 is TGTGCCAGCAGCCCCAATCGCGGTCAGACCTACAATGAGCAGTTCTTC. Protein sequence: CASSPNRGQTYNEQFF.

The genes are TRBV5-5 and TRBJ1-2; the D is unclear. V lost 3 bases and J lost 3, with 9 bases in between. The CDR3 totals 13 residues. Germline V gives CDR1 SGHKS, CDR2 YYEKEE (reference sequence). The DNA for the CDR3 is TGTGCCAGCAGCTCCCGTCCGTACTATGGCTACACCTTC. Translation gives CASSSRPYYGYTF.

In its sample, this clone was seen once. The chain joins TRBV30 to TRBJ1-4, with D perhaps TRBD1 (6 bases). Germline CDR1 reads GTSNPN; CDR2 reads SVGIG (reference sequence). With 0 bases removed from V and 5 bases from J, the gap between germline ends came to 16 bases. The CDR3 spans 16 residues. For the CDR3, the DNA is TGTGCCTGGAGTGTAAGGGGGAGGACGGCGAATGAAAAACTGTTTTTT. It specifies CAWSVRGRTANEKLFF.

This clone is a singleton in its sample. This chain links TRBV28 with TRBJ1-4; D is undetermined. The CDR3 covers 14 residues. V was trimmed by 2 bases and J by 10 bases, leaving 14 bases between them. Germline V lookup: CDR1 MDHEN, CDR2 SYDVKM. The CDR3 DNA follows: TGTGCCAGCAGTTTAGGCGGGCGGTATGGAAAACTGTTTTTT. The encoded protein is CASSLGGRYGKLFF.

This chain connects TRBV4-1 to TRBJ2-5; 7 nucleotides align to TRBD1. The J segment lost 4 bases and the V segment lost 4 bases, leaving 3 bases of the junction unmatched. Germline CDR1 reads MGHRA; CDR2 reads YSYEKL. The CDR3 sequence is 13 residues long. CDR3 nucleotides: TGCGCCAGCAGCCGAGGGGGCGTAGAGACCCAGTACTTC. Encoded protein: CASSRGGVETQYF.

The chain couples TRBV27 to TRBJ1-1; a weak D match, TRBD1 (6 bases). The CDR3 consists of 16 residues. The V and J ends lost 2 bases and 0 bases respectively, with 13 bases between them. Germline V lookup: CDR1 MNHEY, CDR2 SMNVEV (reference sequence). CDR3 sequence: CASSLIGQIMNTEAFF. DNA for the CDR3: TGTGCCAGCAGTTTAATCGGACAGATCATGAACACTGAAGCTTTCTTT.

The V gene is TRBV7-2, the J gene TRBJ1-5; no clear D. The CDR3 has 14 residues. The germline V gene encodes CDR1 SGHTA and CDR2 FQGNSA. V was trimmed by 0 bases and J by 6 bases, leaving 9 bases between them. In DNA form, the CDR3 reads TGTGCCAGCAGCTTAGCGTGGGCGGGTCAGCCCCAGCATTTT. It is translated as CASSLAWAGQPQHF.

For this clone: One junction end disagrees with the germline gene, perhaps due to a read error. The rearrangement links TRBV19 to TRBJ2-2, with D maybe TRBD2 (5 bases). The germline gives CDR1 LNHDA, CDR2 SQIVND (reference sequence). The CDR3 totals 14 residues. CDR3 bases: TGTGCCAGTAGTATAGGGAGGAACGCCGGGGAGCTGTTTTTT. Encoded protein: CASSIGRNAGELFF.

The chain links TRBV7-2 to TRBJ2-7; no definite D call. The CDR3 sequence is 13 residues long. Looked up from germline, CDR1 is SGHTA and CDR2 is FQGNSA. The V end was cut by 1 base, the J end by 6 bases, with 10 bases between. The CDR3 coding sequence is TGTGCCAGCAGCTTAGACCCAGGCAGCGAGCAGTACTTC. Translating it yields CASSLDPGSEQYF.

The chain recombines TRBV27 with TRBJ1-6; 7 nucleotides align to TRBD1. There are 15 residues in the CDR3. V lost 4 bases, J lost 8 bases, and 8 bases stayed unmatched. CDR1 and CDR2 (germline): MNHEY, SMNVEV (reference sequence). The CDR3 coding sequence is TGTGCCAGCAGTTCTACCGGGACAGTGGATTCACCCCTCCACTTT. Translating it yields CASSSTGTVDSPLHF.

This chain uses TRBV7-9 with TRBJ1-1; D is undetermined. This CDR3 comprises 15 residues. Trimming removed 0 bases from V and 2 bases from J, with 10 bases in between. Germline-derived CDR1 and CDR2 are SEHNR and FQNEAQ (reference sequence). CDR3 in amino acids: CASSLARHPNTEAFF. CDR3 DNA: TGTGCCAGCAGCTTAGCCCGTCATCCTAACACTGAAGCTTTCTTT.

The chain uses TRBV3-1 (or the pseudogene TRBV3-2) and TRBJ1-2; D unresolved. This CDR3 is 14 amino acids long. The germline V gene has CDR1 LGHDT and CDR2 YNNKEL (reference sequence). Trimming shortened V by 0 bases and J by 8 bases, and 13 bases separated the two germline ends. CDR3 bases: TGTGCCAGCAGCCAAGATCAGATCCGAGGGGGCTACACCTTC. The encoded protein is CASSQDQIRGGYTF.

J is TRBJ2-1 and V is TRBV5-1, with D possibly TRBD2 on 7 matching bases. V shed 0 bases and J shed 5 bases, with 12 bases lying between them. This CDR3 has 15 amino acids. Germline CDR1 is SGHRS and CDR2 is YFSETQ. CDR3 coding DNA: TGCGCCAGCAGCTTGGTGGGGGGGCGGAACAATGAGCAGTTCTTC. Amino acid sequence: CASSLVGGRNNEQFF.

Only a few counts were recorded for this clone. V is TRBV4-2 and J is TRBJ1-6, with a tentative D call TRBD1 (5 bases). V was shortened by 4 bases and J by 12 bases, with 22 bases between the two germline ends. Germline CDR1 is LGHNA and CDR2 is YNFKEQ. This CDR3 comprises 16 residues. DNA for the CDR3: TGTGCCAGCAGCCTTAACGCCGGGACGGTCGGAAGACCCCTCCACTTT. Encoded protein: CASSLNAGTVGRPLHF.

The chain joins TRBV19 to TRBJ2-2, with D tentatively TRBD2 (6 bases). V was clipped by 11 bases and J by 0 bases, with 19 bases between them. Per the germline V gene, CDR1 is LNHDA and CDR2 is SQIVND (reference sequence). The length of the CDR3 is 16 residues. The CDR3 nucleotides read TGTGCCTCCCGACTAGGCGCTTTAACGAACACCGGGGAGCTGTTTTTT. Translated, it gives CASRLGALTNTGELFF.

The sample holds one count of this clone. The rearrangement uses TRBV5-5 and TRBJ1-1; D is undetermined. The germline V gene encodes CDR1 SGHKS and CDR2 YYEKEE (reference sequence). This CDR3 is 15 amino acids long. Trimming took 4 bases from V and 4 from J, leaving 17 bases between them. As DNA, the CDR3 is TGTGCCAGCAGCCCCTGGCAATCCGCGGGCACTGAAGCTTTCTTT. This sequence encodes CASSPWQSAGTEAFF.

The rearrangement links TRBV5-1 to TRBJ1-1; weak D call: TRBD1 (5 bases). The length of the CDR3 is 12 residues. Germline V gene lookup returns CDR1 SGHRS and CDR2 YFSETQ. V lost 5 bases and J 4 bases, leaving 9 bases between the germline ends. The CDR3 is CASSYGGTEAFF. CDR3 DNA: TGCGCCAGCAGTTACGGGGGCACTGAAGCTTTCTTT.

CDR3 protein: CASSQETLVDSGNTIYF. The CDR3 DNA reads as TGTGCCAGCAGCCAAGAAACCCTCGTCGACTCTGGAAACACCATATATTTT. The chain couples TRBV3-1 (or the pseudogene TRBV3-2) to TRBJ1-3; no reliable D call. V gave up 0 bases and J gave up 0 bases, with 12 bases separating them. CDR3 length equals 17 residues. Germline V gene lookup returns CDR1 LGHDT and CDR2 YNNKEL (reference sequence).

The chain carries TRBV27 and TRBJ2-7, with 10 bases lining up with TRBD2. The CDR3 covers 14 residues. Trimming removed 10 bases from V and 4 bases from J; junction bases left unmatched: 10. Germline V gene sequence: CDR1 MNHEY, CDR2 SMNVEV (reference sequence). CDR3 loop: CATKRLAGPYEQYF. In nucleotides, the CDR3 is TGTGCCACTAAAAGACTAGCGGGCCCATACGAGCAGTACTTC.

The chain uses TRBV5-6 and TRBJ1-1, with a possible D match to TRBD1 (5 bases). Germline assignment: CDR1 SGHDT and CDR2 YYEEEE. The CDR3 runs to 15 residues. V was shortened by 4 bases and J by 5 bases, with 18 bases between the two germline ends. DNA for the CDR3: TGTGCCAGCAGCGCGGTTGGGGGAGGCGTGACTGAAGCTTTCTTT. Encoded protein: CASSAVGGGVTEAFF.

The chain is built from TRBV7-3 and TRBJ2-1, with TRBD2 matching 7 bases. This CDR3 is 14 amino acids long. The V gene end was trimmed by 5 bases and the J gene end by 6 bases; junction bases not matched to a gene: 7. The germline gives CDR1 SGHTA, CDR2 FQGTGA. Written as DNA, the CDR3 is TGTGCCAGCAGCCCGGGGGGTCCCCTCAATGAGCAGTTCTTC. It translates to CASSPGGPLNEQFF.

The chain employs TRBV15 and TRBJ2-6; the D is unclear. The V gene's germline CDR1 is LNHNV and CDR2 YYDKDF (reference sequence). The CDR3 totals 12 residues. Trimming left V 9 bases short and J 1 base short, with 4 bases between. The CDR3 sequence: CATLSGANVLTF. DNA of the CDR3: TGTGCCACGTTATCTGGGGCCAACGTCCTGACTTTC.

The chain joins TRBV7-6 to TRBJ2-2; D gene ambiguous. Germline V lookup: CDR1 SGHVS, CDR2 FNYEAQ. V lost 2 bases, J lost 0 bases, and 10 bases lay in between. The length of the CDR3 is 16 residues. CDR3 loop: CASSLLTGSNTGELFF. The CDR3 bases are TGTGCCAGCAGCTTATTAACGGGTTCGAACACCGGGGAGCTGTTTTTT.

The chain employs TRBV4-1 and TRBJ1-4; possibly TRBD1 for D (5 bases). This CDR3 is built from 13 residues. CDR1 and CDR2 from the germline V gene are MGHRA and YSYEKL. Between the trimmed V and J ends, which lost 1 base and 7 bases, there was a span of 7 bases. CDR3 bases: TGCGCCAGCAGCCAAGTTGGGGGTGAAAAACTGTTTTTT. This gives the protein CASSQVGGEKLFF.

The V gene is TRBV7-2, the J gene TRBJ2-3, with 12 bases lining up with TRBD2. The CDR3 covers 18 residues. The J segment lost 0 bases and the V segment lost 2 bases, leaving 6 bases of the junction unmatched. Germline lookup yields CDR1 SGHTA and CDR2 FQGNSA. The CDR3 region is CASSLRGGTSGSTDTQYF. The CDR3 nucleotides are TGTGCCAGCAGCTTAAGGGGTGGGACTAGCGGGAGCACAGATACGCAGTATTTT. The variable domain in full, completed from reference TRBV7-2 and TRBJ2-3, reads GAGVSQSPSNKVTEKGKDVELRCDPISGHTALYWYRQSLGQGLEFLIYFQGNSAPDKSGLPSDRFSAERTGGSVSTLTIQRTQQEDSAVYLCASSLRGGTSGSTDTQYFGPGTRLTVL.

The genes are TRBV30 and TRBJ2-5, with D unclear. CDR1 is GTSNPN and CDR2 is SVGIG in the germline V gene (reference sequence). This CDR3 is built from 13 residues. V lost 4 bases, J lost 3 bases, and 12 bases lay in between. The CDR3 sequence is CAWKAPPKETQYF. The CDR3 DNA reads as TGTGCCTGGAAAGCGCCACCAAAAGAGACCCAGTACTTC.